Sequencing of this TCR beta chain was carried out in a study of blood T cell repertoires in COVID-19. Study as a whole: Sites in the United States, Italy and Spain provided acute and convalescent COVID-19 samples.

Germline CDR1 SGHTA, CDR2 FQGNSA. This CDR3 is 14 amino acids long. Unmatched junction bases numbered 6, after V lost 6 bases and J lost 3 bases. Assay used: immunoSEQ multiplex PCR; TCRdb lists only in-frame clones, some missing. The table records tens of thousands of clones, more than 65% of them present only once. The chain is built from TRBV7-2 and TRBJ2-7; 9 bases match TRBD1. This sequence originates from a woman of 80 years or more with active or convalescent COVID-19. Source material: peripheral blood. CDR3 nucleotide sequence: TGTGCCAGCAGAGGGGACAGGGTTGACTACGAGCAGTACTTC. This sequence encodes CASRGDRVDYEQYF.